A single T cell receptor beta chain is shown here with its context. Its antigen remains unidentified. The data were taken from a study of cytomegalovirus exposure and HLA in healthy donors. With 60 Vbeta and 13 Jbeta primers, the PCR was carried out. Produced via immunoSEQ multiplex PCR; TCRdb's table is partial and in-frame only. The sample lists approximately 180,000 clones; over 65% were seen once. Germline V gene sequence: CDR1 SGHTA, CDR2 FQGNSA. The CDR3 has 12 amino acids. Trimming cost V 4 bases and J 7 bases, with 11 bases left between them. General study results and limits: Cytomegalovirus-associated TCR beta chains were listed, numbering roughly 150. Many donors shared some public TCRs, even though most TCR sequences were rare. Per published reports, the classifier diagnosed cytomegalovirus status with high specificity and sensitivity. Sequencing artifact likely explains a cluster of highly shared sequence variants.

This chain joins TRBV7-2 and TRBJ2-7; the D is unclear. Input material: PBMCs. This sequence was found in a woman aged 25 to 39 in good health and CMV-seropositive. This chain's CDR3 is CASSYGPWEQYF. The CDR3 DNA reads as TGTGCCAGCAGCTATGGCCCGTGGGAGCAGTACTTC.